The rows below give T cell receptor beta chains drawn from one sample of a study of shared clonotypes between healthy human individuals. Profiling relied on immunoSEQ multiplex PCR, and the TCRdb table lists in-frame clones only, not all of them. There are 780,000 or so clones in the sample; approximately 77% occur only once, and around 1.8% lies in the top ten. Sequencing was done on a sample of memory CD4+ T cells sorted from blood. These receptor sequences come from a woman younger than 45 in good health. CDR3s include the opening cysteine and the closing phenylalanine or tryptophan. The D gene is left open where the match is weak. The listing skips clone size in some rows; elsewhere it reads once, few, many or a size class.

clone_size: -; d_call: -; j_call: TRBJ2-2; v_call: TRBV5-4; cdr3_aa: CASSLGLGATGELFF; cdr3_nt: TGTGCCAGCAGCTTGGGTCTGGGAGCGACCGGGGAGCTGTTTTTT
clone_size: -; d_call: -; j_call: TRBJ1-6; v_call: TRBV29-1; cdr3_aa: CSVEEGTAVGSPLHF; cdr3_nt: TGCAGCGTTGAAGAGGGGACGGCAGTAGGATCACCCCTCCACTTT
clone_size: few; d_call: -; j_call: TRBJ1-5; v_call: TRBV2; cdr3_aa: CASSRSSSGNQPQHF; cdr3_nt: TGTGCCAGCAGTCGATCTTCCTCGGGCAATCAGCCCCAGCATTTT
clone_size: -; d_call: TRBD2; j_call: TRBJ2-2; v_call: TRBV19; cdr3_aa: CASSRSSGESAGELFF; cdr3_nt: TGTGCCAGTAGTCGGTCTAGCGGGGAGTCAGCTGGGGAGCTGTTTTTT
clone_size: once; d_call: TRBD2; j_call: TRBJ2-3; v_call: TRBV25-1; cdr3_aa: CASSARTSGRSSDTQYF; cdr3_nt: TGTGCCAGCAGTGCTAGGACTAGCGGGAGGTCTTCAGATACGCAGTATTTT
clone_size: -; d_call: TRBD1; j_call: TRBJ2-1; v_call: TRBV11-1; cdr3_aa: CASSEARGPYNEQFF; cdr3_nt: TGTGCCAGCAGCGAAGCCAGGGGGCCCTACAATGAGCAGTTCTTC
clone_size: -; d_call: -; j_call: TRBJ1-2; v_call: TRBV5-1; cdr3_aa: CASSPGPNYGYTF; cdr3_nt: TGCGCCAGCAGTCCCGGCCCGAACTATGGCTACACCTTC
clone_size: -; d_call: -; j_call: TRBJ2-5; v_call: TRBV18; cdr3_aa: CASSGSAGETQYF; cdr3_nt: TGTGCCAGCTCGGGGAGCGCGGGGGAGACCCAGTACTTC
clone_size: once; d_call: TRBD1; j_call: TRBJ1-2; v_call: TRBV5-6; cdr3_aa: CASSPGQGGYGYTF; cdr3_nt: TGTGCCAGCAGCCCAGGACAGGGCGGCTATGGCTACACCTTC
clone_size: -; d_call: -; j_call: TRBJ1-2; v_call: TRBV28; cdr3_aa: CASSFWGSRGYTF; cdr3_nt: TGTGCCAGCAGTTTTTGGGGGTCTCGAGGCTACACCTTC
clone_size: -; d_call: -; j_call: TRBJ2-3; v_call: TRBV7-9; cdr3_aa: CASTWHFTPDTQYF; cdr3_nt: TGTGCCAGCACTTGGCACTTTACACCAGATACGCAGTATTTT
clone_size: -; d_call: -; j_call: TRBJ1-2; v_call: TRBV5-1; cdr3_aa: CASSLLPGGADGYTF; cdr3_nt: TGCGCCAGCAGCTTGCTTCCCGGGGGAGCGGATGGCTACACCTTC
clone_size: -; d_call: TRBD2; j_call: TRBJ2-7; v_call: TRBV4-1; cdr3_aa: CASSQEGRVHEQYF; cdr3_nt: TGCGCCAGCAGCCAAGAAGGGAGGGTCCACGAGCAGTACTTC
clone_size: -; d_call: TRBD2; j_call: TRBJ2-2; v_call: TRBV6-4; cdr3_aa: CASRSGANTGELFF; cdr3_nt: TGTGCCAGCCGAAGCGGGGCGAACACCGGGGAGCTGTTTTTT
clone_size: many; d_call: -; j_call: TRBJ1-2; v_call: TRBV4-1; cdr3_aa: CASSPEAGIWYGYTF; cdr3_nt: TGCGCCAGCAGCCCCGAAGCGGGGATTTGGTATGGCTACACCTTC
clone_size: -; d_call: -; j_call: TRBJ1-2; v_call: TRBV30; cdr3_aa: CAWSSEGGYGYTF; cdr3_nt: TGTGCCTGGAGTTCGGAGGGGGGCTATGGCTACACCTTC
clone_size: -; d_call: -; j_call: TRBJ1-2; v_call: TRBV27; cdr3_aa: CASTEGRGYGYTF; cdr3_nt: TGTGCCAGTACCGAGGGGCGAGGCTATGGCTACACCTTC
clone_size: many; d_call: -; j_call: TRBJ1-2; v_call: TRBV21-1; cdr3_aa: CASSRNSRDGALKPDGYTF; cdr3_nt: TGTGCCAGCAGCAGAAATTCTAGGGACGGAGCACTGAAACCAGATGGCTACACCTTC
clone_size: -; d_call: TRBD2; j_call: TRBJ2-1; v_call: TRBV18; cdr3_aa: CASSPRGLAASGEQFF; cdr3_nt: TGTGCCAGCTCACCCCGAGGACTAGCGGCGAGCGGTGAGCAGTTCTTC
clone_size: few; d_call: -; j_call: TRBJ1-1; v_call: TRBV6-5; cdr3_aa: CASSYYSRSKNTEAFF; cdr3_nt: TGTGCCAGCAGTTACTACTCCCGTTCCAAGAACACTGAAGCTTTCTTT
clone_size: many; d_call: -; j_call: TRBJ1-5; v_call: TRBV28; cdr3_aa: CASSLSYQPQHF; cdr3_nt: TGTGCCAGCAGTTTATCTTATCAGCCCCAGCATTTT
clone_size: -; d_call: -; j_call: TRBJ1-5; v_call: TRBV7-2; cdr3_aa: CASSLTPQGQPQHF; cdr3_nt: TGTGCCAGCAGTTTAACCCCTCAGGGTCAGCCCCAGCATTTT
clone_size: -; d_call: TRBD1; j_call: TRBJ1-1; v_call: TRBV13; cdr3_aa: CASRPRQGFTEAFF; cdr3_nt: TGTGCCAGCAGACCCCGACAGGGCTTCACTGAAGCTTTCTTT
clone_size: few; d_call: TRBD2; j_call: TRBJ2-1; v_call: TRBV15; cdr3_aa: CATSRRTSGAFYNEQFF; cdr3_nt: TGTGCCACCAGCAGGCGGACTAGCGGGGCCTTCTACAATGAGCAGTTCTTC
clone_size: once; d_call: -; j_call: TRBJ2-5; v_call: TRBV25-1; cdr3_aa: CASSEGEVRETQYF; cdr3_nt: TGTGCCAGCAGTGAGGGTGAAGTACGAGAGACCCAGTACTTC
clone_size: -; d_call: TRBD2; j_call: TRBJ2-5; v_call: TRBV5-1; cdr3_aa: CASSFGRGGGETQYF; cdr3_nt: TGCGCCAGCAGCTTCGGACGGGGGGGAGGAGAGACCCAGTACTTC